The clone carrying this T cell receptor (beta chain) was observed many times. The record originates from a study of T cells in Graves' hyperthyroidism and ophthalmopathy. Amplified TCR beta CDR3 regions derived from RNA transcripts. The HTBI primer set was used in a first-round RT-PCR of the TCR CDR3. A single record per CDR3 protein comes from TCRdb applying MiXCR to the multiplex PCR reads. The sample has about half a million distinct CDR3 sequences; about 16% are singletons. Germline CDR1 SGHVS, CDR2 FQNEAQ. The V and J ends lost 2 bases and 3 bases respectively, with 13 bases between them. The CDR3 has 15 amino acids.

The clonotype comes from a woman aged 25 to 39 with Graves' ophthalmopathy. The specimen sequenced was blood. This chain connects TRBV7-8 to TRBJ2-5, with D possibly TRBD2 on 5 matching bases. CDR3 nucleotide sequence: TGTGCCAGCAGCTTACGGACCCAGAGGGAAGAGACCCAGTACTTC. Its protein is CASSLRTQREETQYF.